These 8 T cell receptor beta chains came from one sample sequenced in a study of naive and memory T cell subsets. The beta constant-region primer was an equimolar mix of two oligonucleotides covering TRBC1 and TRBC2. Ligated cDNA was amplified by four rounds of PCR with nested alpha and beta constant-region primers and SP2. TCRdb analysed the UMI-ligation and nested PCR reads with MiXCR anew, one entry per CDR3 protein. The sample gives over 8,500 distinct CDR3 sequences, around 5.4% of which show up once; roughly 50% is in the top ten. The specimen sequenced was CD4+ TEMRA cells from blood. Subset: effector memory re-expressing CD45RA, CD45RA+ CD27-. These receptors all come from a human donor in good health.

This clonotype was counted only a few times. The chain employs TRBV20-1 and TRBJ1-6, with 8 bases matching TRBD1. V lost 2 bases, J lost 5 bases, and 11 bases stayed unmatched. Germline values: CDR1 DFQATT, CDR2 SNEGSKA (reference sequence). The CDR3 spans 17 residues. The CDR3 here is CSARRPDRARNNSPLHF. Written as DNA, the CDR3 is TGCAGTGCTAGAAGGCCGGACAGGGCTAGAAATAATTCACCCCTCCACTTT.

This clonotype has at least ten counts. J is TRBJ2-1 and V is TRBV10-3; 9 bases are a match to TRBD2. The CDR3 extends over 15 amino acids. Germline trimming cut 3 bases from V and 7 bases from J; bases unmatched to any gene: 7. The V gene's germline CDR1 is ENHRY and CDR2 SYGVKD. The CDR3 bases are TGTGCCATCAGTGACCCTAGCGGGGTCCGGAATGAGCAGTTCTTC. Translation: CAISDPSGVRNEQFF.

This clonotype has ten or more counts. The rearrangement links TRBV6-1 to TRBJ2-5; no definite D call. This CDR3 is 12 amino acids long. Germline assignment: CDR1 MNHNS and CDR2 SASEGT. CDR3 bases: TGTGCTCTGAGAGTCCTCCAAGAGACCCAGTACTTC. Translated, it gives CALRVLQETQYF.

The V gene is TRBV12-3 or TRBV12-4, the J gene TRBJ2-3, with D perhaps matching TRBD1 (6 bases). The CDR3 spans 13 residues. V was cut by 7 bases and J by 4 bases, with 12 bases left in between. The DNA of the CDR3 is TGTGCCAGCAAGGACAGAGGCCCAGATACGCAGTATTTT. Residues: CASKDRGPDTQYF.

Within the sample, this clonotype is medium-sized. The rearrangement uses TRBV2 and TRBJ2-7; D perhaps matches TRBD1 (7 bases). Germline CDR1 SNHLY, CDR2 FYNNEI. V shed 4 bases and J shed 6 bases, with 16 bases lying between them. This CDR3 is built from 14 residues. The CDR3 loop is CASSGQGGVSEQYF. In nucleotides, the CDR3 is TGTGCCAGCAGTGGACAGGGAGGCGTCAGCGAGCAGTACTTC.

The table lists this clonotype with many counts. The genes are TRBV7-8 and TRBJ1-5; maybe TRBD1 (5 bases). From germline, CDR1 is SGHVS and CDR2 FQNEAQ. Trimming removed 3 bases at V and 0 bases at J, with 9 bases between. This CDR3 has 15 residues. Here the CDR3 reads CASSFWGYSNQPQHF. DNA of the CDR3: TGTGCCAGCAGCTTTTGGGGGTATAGCAATCAGCCCCAGCATTTT. Based on the CDR3 plus reference TRBV7-8 and TRBJ1-5, the full variable domain is GAGVSQSPRYKVAKRGQDVALRCDPISGHVSLFWYQQALGQGPEFLTYFQNEAQLDKSGLPSDRFFAERPEGSVSTLKIQRTQQEDSAVYLCASSFWGYSNQPQHFGDGTRLSIL.

This clonotype was detected only a few times. The chain links TRBV28 to TRBJ2-2; D is undetermined. CDR3 length: 15 residues. V lost 1 base and J 5 bases, leaving 11 bases between the germline ends. Germline V lookup: CDR1 MDHEN, CDR2 SYDVKM. The CDR3 is CASSLLGIATGELFF. The CDR3 region has the DNA TGTGCCAGCAGTTTATTGGGGATCGCTACCGGGGAGCTGTTTTTT.

This clonotype came up many times. The V gene is TRBV19, the J gene TRBJ1-1, with D possibly being TRBD1 (6 bases). Trimming took 4 bases from V and 2 from J, leaving 17 bases between them. CDR3 size: 16 residues. The germline V gene encodes CDR1 LNHDA and CDR2 SQIVND (reference sequence). CDR3 sequence: CASSTPSGASNTEAFF. The CDR3 bases are TGTGCCAGTAGTACCCCTTCAGGGGCCTCAAACACTGAAGCTTTCTTT.